What follows describes a single T cell receptor beta chain. This CDR3 has 16 amino acids. Trimming shortened V by 6 bases and J by 0 bases, and 15 bases separated the two germline ends. Germline V gives CDR1 ENHRY, CDR2 SYGVKD. This record comes from a study of response to subunit inactivated influenza vaccine. Via MiXCR, TCRdb re-called the RT-PCR reads, giving one row per CDR3 protein. The repertoire consists of around 790,000 distinct CDR3 sequences, with 21% occurring once and the leading ten covering 10%. The V and J genes are TRBV10-3 and TRBJ2-1; D possibly corresponds to TRBD2 (5 bases). The sequence was collected from a man aged 50 to 59 who received an inactivated influenza vaccine. The sample was PBMCs from blood, taken 5 days after vaccination. The CDR3 sequence: CAISVSVPPSYNEQFF. In nucleotides, the CDR3 is TGTGCCATCAGCGTTAGCGTGCCGCCCTCCTACAATGAGCAGTTCTTC.